This T cell receptor (beta chain) was recovered during a study of OX40 agonist ivuxolimab in advanced cancers. In terms of the full investigation: The costimulatory receptor OX40 (CD134) was targeted by ivuxolimab, a fully human IgG2 agonistic monoclonal antibody. Intravenous ivuxolimab was administered to patients every 2 weeks at six dose levels: 0.01, 0.1, 0.3, 1.5, 3 and 10 mg/kg. A male proportion of roughly 80% and a mean age of around 60 years, ranging from about 23 to 90, were recorded for the dose-escalation cohort. The monotherapy dose-escalation portion (N = 52 patients) of the phase I ivuxolimab trial is reported in the paper. Patients were allowed to have had prior anti-PD-1, anti-PD-L1 or anti-CTLA-4 therapy, and around two fifths of the dose-escalation patients had been treated with checkpoint inhibitors. The point of sequencing TCRbeta in the periphery was to test whether ivuxolimab changed TCR sequence diversity and drove clonal T-cell expansion. Among the roughly 54 dose-escalation patients, some 19 had hepatocellular carcinoma, approximately 15 melanoma, 9 renal cell carcinoma and 9 head and neck cancer. Partial responses occurred in three dose-escalation patients: two with cutaneous melanoma and one with hepatocellular carcinoma.

The trial excluded patients who had a history of autoimmune disease or who were on systemic immunosuppression. In every dose cohort, peripheral blood was drawn for TCR sequencing at baseline, cycle 4 day 1, and cycle 7 day 1. Samples were obtained from an open-label, multicenter, first-in-human phase I dose-escalation trial of ivuxolimab. Adults with locally advanced or metastatic melanoma, renal cell carcinoma, hepatocellular carcinoma or head and neck squamous cell carcinoma were enrolled in the trial. Before TCR sequencing, CD4+ and CD8+ T cells were separately sorted from peripheral blood. The CDR3 holds 12 amino acids from the cysteine to the phenylalanine. The CDR3 DNA has 36 bases and is translated from base 1. V lost 0 bases and J lost 10 bases; the stretch between them is 8 bases long. Sequences SGHRS (CDR1) and YFSETQ (CDR2) are obtained from the germline V gene. To sequence the TCRbeta CDR3 region, genomic DNA was isolated from the sorted cells. The immunoSEQ Assay was used to sequence the TCRbeta CDR3 regions. TCRdb took over this immuneACCESS table, retaining in-frame rearrangements with V and J assigned. Such tables are incomplete; in checked studies, under half of the missing clones stem from an unresolved V gene, and the remainder is unexplained. In this sample the table shows roughly 40,000 clones, about 90% of which occur a single time. Of the sample, around 6.2% is held by the ten largest clones.

As to this clone: The clone's antigen remains unknown. Base-call qualities are not available, and no considerably larger clone is one nucleotide away.

Here is what the overall study found, with its caveats: The antigen specificity of the clonally expanded peripheral T cells was not determined. After ivuxolimab, more expanded clones were found on average in CD8+ T cells than in CD4+ T cells. Low levels of normalized T-cell clonal expansion were also seen in some patients who did not respond. Clonal expansion of both CD4+ and CD8+ blood T cells was observed from baseline to week 6 at doses 0.1 to 3.0 mg/kg. In the 0.1-3.0 mg/kg groups, partial responders were among the patients with the lowest normalized peripheral clonal expansion, particularly in CD8+ T cells.

The sample in question was CD4+ or CD8+ T cells sorted from blood, obtained in a trial of the OX40 agonist ivuxolimab. The rearrangement combines TRBV5-1 with TRBJ2-1, with no confidently assigned D gene. This clonotype was sampled from an adult with an advanced solid tumor such as melanoma, head and neck, liver or kidney cancer. The CDR3 protein sequence reads: CASSLAGREQFF. Here is the DNA: TGCGCCAGCAGCTTGGCCGGCAGGGAGCAGTTCTTC. The full variable domain, with segments outside the CDR3 supplied by the reference TRBV5-1 and TRBJ2-1 proteins, appears as KAGVTQTPRYLIKTRGQQVTLSCSPISGHRSVSWYQQTPGQGLQFLFEYFSETQRNKGNFPGRFSGRQFSNSRSEMNVSTLELGDSALYLCASSLAGREQFFGPGTRLTVL.